Shown below are 24 T cell receptor beta chains from a single sample sequenced in a study of control samples from healthy donors and cancer patients. This table comes from immunoSEQ multiplex PCR, and its TCRdb copy is limited to in-frame clones, with some not included. This sample has about 120,000 clones; 75% to 95% occur once, and the top ten carry roughly 2.6%. The source material was blood. The receptors here all came from a man aged 35-49 years in good health.

The chain has TRBV7-3 and TRBJ2-3, with D perhaps assigned TRBD1 or TRBD2 (5 bases each). This CDR3 is built from 14 residues. CDR1 is SGHTA and CDR2 is FQGTGA in the germline V gene. V shed 4 bases and J shed 1 base, with 9 bases lying between them. DNA of the CDR3: TGTGCCAGCAGCTACAGAGGGGGCACAGATACGCAGTATTTT. This codes for CASSYRGGTDTQYF. The entire variable domain, with the rest obtained from reference TRBV7-3 and TRBJ2-3, is as follows: GAGVSQTPSNKVTEKGKYVELRCDPISGHTALYWYRQSLGQGPEFLIYFQGTGAADDSGLPNDRFFAVRPEGSVSTLKIQRTERGDSAVYLCASSYRGGTDTQYFGPGTRLTVL.

The rearrangement links TRBV19 to TRBJ1-1; perhaps TRBD1 as D (6 bases). CDR1 is LNHDA and CDR2 is SQIVND in the germline V gene (reference sequence). V dropped 5 bases and J dropped 6 bases, with 19 bases sitting between them. This CDR3 comprises 15 residues. CDR3 DNA sequence: TGTGCCAGTAGTCCCCTTTGGGGGCTGACGCCTGAAGCTTTCTTT. It is translated as CASSPLWGLTPEAFF.

About this clone: At one end, the junction sequence differs from germline, possibly due to a read error. This chain uses TRBV5-1 with TRBJ1-2, with D tentatively TRBD1 (5 bases). The germline gives CDR1 SGHRS, CDR2 YFSETQ. The CDR3 consists of 15 residues. The chain's CDR3 is CASSFDSPANYGYTF. The CDR3 DNA follows: TGCGCCAGCAGCTTTGACAGTCCCGCTAATTATGGCTACACCTTC.

The rearrangement uses TRBV7-6 and TRBJ1-6; D perhaps matches TRBD1 (5 bases). Germline V gene data show CDR1 as SGHVS and CDR2 as FNYEAQ. This CDR3 is built from 15 residues. Deletions cut 5 bases from V and 9 bases from J, with 17 bases between. This CDR3 reads CASSLVGLGASPLHF. CDR3 nucleotide sequence: TGTGCCAGCAGCCTCGTGGGTTTAGGGGCTTCACCCCTCCACTTT.

This chain joins TRBV27 and TRBJ2-7, with 7 bases aligning to TRBD1. J was trimmed by 0 bases and V by 4 bases; bases with no gene match: 6. CDR3 length: 15 residues. Looked up from germline, CDR1 is MNHEY and CDR2 is SMNVEV (reference sequence). This CDR3 reads CASSSRTGVSYEQYF. CDR3 coding DNA: TGTGCCAGCAGTTCAAGGACAGGAGTCTCCTACGAGCAGTACTTC.

The chain combines TRBV5-1 with TRBJ2-5, with D maybe TRBD1 (5 bases). CDR1 is SGHRS, CDR2 YFSETQ, per germline. Trimming cost V 0 bases and J 4 bases, with 13 bases left between them. CDR3 size: 15 residues. The CDR3 reads CASSLGGSELETQYF. In DNA, the CDR3 is TGCGCCAGCAGCTTGGGGGGCTCCGAGCTAGAGACCCAGTACTTC.

In this sample, this clone turned up once. This chain connects TRBV5-1 to TRBJ2-5; D remains ambiguous. V was clipped by 4 bases and J by 7 bases, with 14 bases between them. The CDR3 spans 13 residues. Germline V lookup: CDR1 SGHRS, CDR2 YFSETQ. For the CDR3, the DNA is TGCGCCAGCAGCATACACGACTTGGGGACCCAGTACTTC. It specifies CASSIHDLGTQYF.

This chain links TRBV5-5 with TRBJ1-3; D might be TRBD1 (5 bases). This CDR3 is 12 amino acids long. Trimming pared 5 bases from V and 4 bases from J, leaving 7 bases between. CDR1 and CDR2 from the germline V gene are SGHKS and YYEKEE (reference sequence). The CDR3 sequence: CASRGRGNTIYF. CDR3 bases: TGTGCCAGCAGGGGACGGGGAAACACCATATATTTT.

This sequence joins TRBV4-1 and TRBJ1-5, with a tentative D call TRBD1 (6 bases). Germline values: CDR1 MGHRA, CDR2 YSYEKL. The V gene lost 2 bases and the J gene lost 5 bases, with 10 bases spanning the gap. The CDR3 totals 14 residues. The CDR3 bases are TGCGCCAGCAGCCAAACAGGGTTGGATCAGCCCCAGCATTTT. Translating it yields CASSQTGLDQPQHF.

The chain uses TRBV10-2 and TRBJ2-7, with 11 bases matching TRBD1. The CDR3 covers 15 residues. Germline V gene data show CDR1 as WSHSY and CDR2 as SAAADI. Unmatched junction bases numbered 5, after V lost 6 bases and J lost 1 base. The chain's CDR3 is CASRDGQGASYEQYF. CDR3 nucleotide sequence: TGCGCCAGCAGGGACGGACAGGGGGCTTCCTACGAGCAGTACTTC.

The V and J genes are TRBV30 and TRBJ2-5, with D possibly TRBD2 on 6 matching bases. The CDR3 covers 14 residues. Trimming took 2 bases from V and 4 from J, leaving 14 bases between them. Germline V lookup: CDR1 GTSNPN, CDR2 SVGIG (reference sequence). The CDR3 reads CAWSIGGDGETQYF. The CDR3 nucleotides read TGTGCCTGGAGTATTGGAGGGGATGGAGAGACCCAGTACTTC.

V and J are TRBV27 and TRBJ2-1, with D uncertain. The germline V gene has CDR1 MNHEY and CDR2 SMNVEV (reference sequence). The germline V and J ends were trimmed by 2 bases and 0 bases, with 8 bases remaining between them. This CDR3 region has 15 residues. CDR3 loop: CASSLPKSSYNEQFF. CDR3 coding DNA: TGTGCCAGCAGTTTACCAAAGAGCTCCTACAATGAGCAGTTCTTC.

This clone was seen once. J is TRBJ1-2 and V is TRBV5-1, with D possibly being TRBD1 (6 bases). V was shortened by 0 bases and J by 5 bases, with 17 bases between the two germline ends. CDR1 is SGHRS, CDR2 YFSETQ, per germline. The CDR3 is made up of 16 amino acids. The CDR3 sequence is CASSLEAGARRYGYTF. CDR3 DNA sequence: TGCGCCAGCAGCTTGGAGGCAGGGGCTCGACGATATGGCTACACCTTC.

This sequence joins TRBV9 and TRBJ1-4; D not resolved. CDR1 is SGDLS and CDR2 is YYNGEE in the germline V gene. The germline V and J ends were trimmed by 0 bases and 7 bases, with 16 bases remaining between them. The CDR3 runs 16 residues. In DNA, the CDR3 is TGTGCCAGCAGCGTAGAAGCGGGAAAGGGTGGTGAAAAACTGTTTTTT. It yields the protein CASSVEAGKGGEKLFF.

The gene calls are TRBV28 and TRBJ1-5, with a possible D match to TRBD1 (6 bases). Germline CDR1 reads MDHEN; CDR2 reads SYDVKM. V dropped 6 bases and J dropped 0 bases, with 18 bases sitting between them. This CDR3 spans 17 amino acids. The CDR3 sequence: CASSPPADRISNQPQHF. CDR3 nucleotides: TGTGCCAGCAGCCCCCCTGCGGACAGAATTAGCAATCAGCCCCAGCATTTT.

The V gene is TRBV3-1 (or the pseudogene TRBV3-2), the J gene TRBJ2-1; 7 nucleotides line up with TRBD2. Per germline, CDR1 LGHDT and CDR2 YNNKEL (reference sequence). J was trimmed by 3 bases and V by 3 bases; bases with no gene match: 8. The CDR3 length is 16 residues. The CDR3 region is CASSHSSGPYYNEQFF. The CDR3 DNA is TGTGCCAGCAGCCATTCTAGCGGACCGTACTACAATGAGCAGTTCTTC.

The chain has TRBV2 and TRBJ2-1; D unresolved. Germline V gene lookup returns CDR1 SNHLY and CDR2 FYNNEI. Trimming took off 5 bases at V and 0 bases at J, with 8 bases between the two ends. The CDR3 has 14 amino acids. CDR3 in amino acids: CASSLTLSYNEQFF. As DNA, the CDR3 is TGTGCCAGCAGTCTAACCCTCTCCTACAATGAGCAGTTCTTC.

J is TRBJ2-3 and V is TRBV3-1 (or the pseudogene TRBV3-2); D not resolved. The V gene's germline CDR1 is LGHDT and CDR2 YNNKEL (reference sequence). The CDR3 contains 11 residues. The V end was cut by 3 bases, the J end by 10 bases, with 8 bases between. The CDR3 loop is CASSHSGPQYF. DNA for the CDR3: TGTGCCAGCAGCCATAGTGGGCCGCAGTATTTT.

The chain employs TRBV15 and TRBJ2-1; 8 bases agree with TRBD2. The CDR3 is 16 residues long. J gave up 12 bases and V 4 bases, and 17 bases lay outside the gene matches. Per germline, CDR1 LNHNV and CDR2 YYDKDF (reference sequence). CDR3 amino acids: CATSTSGGTRGVRQFF. For the CDR3, the DNA is TGTGCCACCAGCACCTCCGGCGGGACTAGGGGCGTCAGGCAGTTCTTC. The variable domain in full, with the rest retrieved from reference TRBV15 and TRBJ2-1, is DAMVIQNPRYQVTQFGKPVTLSCSQTLNHNVMYWYQQKSSQAPKLLFHYYDKDFNNEADTPDNFQSRRPNTSFCFLDIRSPGLGDTAMYLCATSTSGGTRGVRQFFGPGTRLTVL.

The chain uses TRBV5-1 and TRBJ2-5; 14 positions agree with TRBD2. The germline gives CDR1 SGHRS, CDR2 YFSETQ. The CDR3 runs 17 residues. J was trimmed by 3 bases and V by 4 bases; bases with no gene match: 8. The DNA for the CDR3 is TGCGCCAGCAGCGCGGGACTAGCGGGGGTACAGAAAGAGACCCAGTACTTC. Residues: CASSAGLAGVQKETQYF.

V is TRBV4-2 and J is TRBJ2-3; the D gene is possibly TRBD2 (6 bases). Between the trimmed V and J ends, which lost 0 bases and 5 bases, there was a span of 18 bases. The CDR3 is 17 amino acids. Looked up from germline, CDR1 is LGHNA and CDR2 is YNFKEQ. The chain's CDR3 is CASSQDRRDRRGDTQYF. The CDR3 DNA is TGTGCCAGCAGCCAAGATAGACGGGACCGGAGGGGAGATACGCAGTATTTT.

This clone was seen just once. V and J are TRBV19 and TRBJ2-1; 14 bases line up with TRBD2. Per the germline V gene, CDR1 is LNHDA and CDR2 is SQIVND (reference sequence). Trimming removed 5 bases from V and 4 bases from J; junction bases left unmatched: 7. The CDR3 loop spans 17 amino acids. The CDR3 spells CASSSDRLAGGYNEQFF. CDR3 coding DNA: TGTGCCAGTAGTTCGGACCGACTAGCGGGGGGGTACAATGAGCAGTTCTTC.

The V and J genes are TRBV11-2 and TRBJ2-3; weak D call: TRBD1 (7 bases). The germline V gene has CDR1 SGHAT and CDR2 FQNNGV. The CDR3 consists of 15 residues. Trimming cost V 5 bases and J 0 bases, with 12 bases left between them. The CDR3 nucleotides read TGTGCCAGCAGCCCAGGGGGGCCTAGCACAGATACGCAGTATTTT. This gives the protein CASSPGGPSTDTQYF.

V is TRBV6-6 and J is TRBJ2-6, with unresolved D. The CDR3 covers 17 residues. Trimming removed 5 bases from V and 1 base from J, with 15 bases in between. CDR1 and CDR2 from the germline V gene are MNHNY and SVGAGI (reference sequence). In DNA form, the CDR3 reads TGTGCCAGCAGTCCCCGGGCGGATAGGTCTGGGGCCAACGTCCTGACTTTC. Protein sequence: CASSPRADRSGANVLTF.